Listed below are T cell receptor beta chains from one sample, sequenced in a study of cytomegalovirus exposure and HLA in healthy donors. Assay used: immunoSEQ multiplex PCR; TCRdb lists only in-frame clones, some missing. The sample has 150,000 to 180,000 clones, less than 90% seen once; the top ten hold around 20%. The sequenced material came from PBMCs. All receptors derive from a man aged 18 to 29 in good health and CMV-seropositive. Each CDR3 is given with its conserved first and last residue. The D gene is left open where the match is weak. Not all rows give a size; the values are once, few, many and, for expanded clones, a class.

clone_size j_call d_call v_call cdr3_nt cdr3_aa
. TRBJ2-1 TRBD1 TRBV5-1 TGCGCCAGCAAGTTACAGGGGGCAAACAATGAGCAGTTCTTC CASKLQGANNEQFF
. TRBJ1-6 . TRBV27 TGTGCCAGCAGTTTTACAGGTGGTTCACCCCTCCACTTT CASSFTGGSPLHF
few TRBJ1-5 . TRBV6-1 TGTGCCAGCAGTCCAGGACTCAATCAGCCCCAGCATTTT CASSPGLNQPQHF
. TRBJ2-7 . TRBV27 TGTGCCAGCAGGGTCGGCAGTCTTCCGGGGGTATACGGGCAGTACTTC CASRVGSLPGVYGQYF
. TRBJ1-5 TRBD1 TRBV30 TGTGCCTGGAAGGGGGCAAGCAATCAGCCCCAGCATTTT CAWKGASNQPQHF
. TRBJ2-3 . TRBV14 TGTGCCAGCAGCTTACGGGACTTGGTGATCAGCACAGATACGCAGTATTTT CASSLRDLVISTDTQYF
. TRBJ1-2 TRBD1 TRBV2 TGTGCCAGCGACCTGGGACAGCTCTACACCTTC CASDLGQLYTF
. TRBJ1-3 . TRBV30 TGTGCCTGGGGACAGTCCAGCTCTGGAAACACCATATATTTT CAWGQSSSGNTIYF
. TRBJ2-7 . TRBV15 TGTGCCACCAGCAGAGAGGCGGGGAGAAAGGGCTACGAGCAGTACTTC CATSREAGRKGYEQYF
. TRBJ1-5 TRBD1 TRBV5-6 TGTGCCAGCAGCGCTGGACAGGGGATCGCTAAGCCCCAGCATTTT CASSAGQGIAKPQHF
. TRBJ2-5 . TRBV5-8 TGTGCCAGCAGCTTGTCGCAGGGTCAAGAGACCCAGTACTTC CASSLSQGQETQYF
. TRBJ1-1 . TRBV30 TGTGCCTGGGCGGGGCAGATGAACACTGAAGCTTTCTTT CAWAGQMNTEAFF
. TRBJ2-3 TRBD2 TRBV4-1 TGCGCCAGCAGCCAAGAGCCGGCGGGGGGAGATACGCAGTATTTT CASSQEPAGGDTQYF
once TRBJ2-1 TRBD2 TRBV6-4 TGTGCCAGCAGTAAGTTGGGGCTAGCGGCCTACAATGAGCAGTTCTTC CASSKLGLAAYNEQFF
. TRBJ2-5 TRBD2 TRBV25-1 TGTGCCAGCACCTTAACCCTCGGAGCGGGGGAGACCCAGTACTTC CASTLTLGAGETQYF
few TRBJ1-6 . TRBV6-1 TGTGCCAGCAGTGAAGAGAGGGGGTGGTCCCTCCACTTT CASSEERGWSLHF
. TRBJ1-2 . TRBV18 TGTGCCAGCTCACCCTGGACACCCAGAGATCCTAACTATGGCTACACCTTC CASSPWTPRDPNYGYTF
. TRBJ2-2 TRBD2 TRBV19 TGTGCCAGTAGCCTCCTAGCGGGGGCGAACACCGGGGAGCTGTTTTTT CASSLLAGANTGELFF
. TRBJ1-3 TRBD1 TRBV19 TGTGCCGCCATGGGCGGGACAGGGTATGGAAACACCATATATTTT CAAMGGTGYGNTIYF
. TRBJ2-3 TRBD2 TRBV27 TGTGCCAGCAGTTTGAACCTAGCGGGAGGGCCCCGAGATACGCAGTATTTT CASSLNLAGGPRDTQYF
. TRBJ2-7 . TRBV21-1 TGTGCCAGCAGCAAATATTCGACAGGACAGCCCTTCTACGAGCAGTACTTC CASSKYSTGQPFYEQYF
. TRBJ2-2 TRBD2 TRBV7-6 TGTGCCAGCAGCTCGACGGGACTAGCCGGAGGCGGGGAGCTGTTTTTT CASSSTGLAGGGELFF
. TRBJ1-6 . TRBV7-2 TGTGCCAGCAGCTTAGAAGCAGGGATTAATTCACCCCTCCACTTT CASSLEAGINSPLHF
. TRBJ1-2 . TRBV7-2 TGTGCCAGCAGCGGACAGAGGACCTATGGCTACACCTTC CASSGQRTYGYTF
. TRBJ2-7 TRBD1 TRBV14 TGTGCCAGCAGCCAACGGCAGGGGGCTTGGGAGGAGCAGTACTTC CASSQRQGAWEEQYF
. TRBJ1-2 . TRBV15 TGTGCCACCACCCCGAGGGGGGGCCGCTACGGCTACACCTTC CATTPRGGRYGYTF
. TRBJ2-7 TRBD1 TRBV7-9 TGTGCCAGCAGCTTACCGGGACAGAGCTACGAGCAGTACTTC CASSLPGQSYEQYF
. TRBJ2-2 TRBD2 TRBV4-2 TGTGCCAGCAGCCAAGCGGTTAGCGGGAGCCCCGGGGAGCTGTTTTTT CASSQAVSGSPGELFF
. TRBJ1-2 TRBD1 TRBV9 TGTGCCAGCAGCGCGGCACCAGACAGGGGTGCTAACTATGGCTACACCTTC CASSAAPDRGANYGYTF
. TRBJ2-2 TRBD1 TRBV27 TGTGCCAGCAGCGTAAAGCCCCGGACAGGGTTCCCCGGGGAGCTGTTTTTT CASSVKPRTGFPGELFF
. TRBJ2-6 . TRBV7-9 TGTGCCAGCAGCTCGTCAAAGCAGGCCAACGTCCTGACTTTC CASSSSKQANVLTF
once TRBJ1-2 . TRBV2 TGTGCCAGCAGTTTGGGCACTAACTATGGCTACACCTTC CASSLGTNYGYTF
. TRBJ2-1 TRBD2 TRBV18 TGTGCCAGCTCGCCCGGGACTAGCGGGAGAAGAGGGGAGCAGTTCTTC CASSPGTSGRRGEQFF
few TRBJ2-7 TRBD2 TRBV2 TGTGCCAGCACGGACCCGGGAGGCGAGCAGTACTTC CASTDPGGEQYF
. TRBJ2-5 . TRBV27 TGTGCCAGCAAGGGGTTGGAGGAGACCCAGTACTTC CASKGLEETQYF
. TRBJ2-7 . TRBV7-9 TGTGCCAGCAGCTTACAGACAGGATCCTACGAGCAGTACTTC CASSLQTGSYEQYF
. TRBJ1-1 . TRBV7-9 TGTGCCAGCAGCTTAGAACAGAACACTGAAGCTTTCTTT CASSLEQNTEAFF